This is a list of T cell receptor beta chains from one sample in a study of T cell repertoires and HLA-DP antigens. Using immunoSEQ multiplex PCR, the repertoire was profiled, and TCRdb retains in-frame clones only, with some absent. The table records fewer than 95,000 clones, approximately 89% of them present only once. Their target antigens are unknown. The sample comprised CD4+ T cells from PBMCs. The receptors stem from a man between 50 and 59 years old in good health and CMV-seronegative. Each CDR3 is given without its conserved first and last residue. Each record gives: V gene, J gene, CDR3 protein.

v_call: TRBV11-1; j_call: TRBJ2-3; cdr3_aa: ASGSGRIPFRDTQY
v_call: TRBV6-1; j_call: TRBJ2-5; cdr3_aa: ASRIQGPETQY
v_call: TRBV30; j_call: TRBJ1-3; cdr3_aa: AWSFPMRVNTIY
v_call: TRBV18; j_call: TRBJ2-5; cdr3_aa: ASSAGQEETQY
v_call: TRBV11-2; j_call: TRBJ2-7; cdr3_aa: ASSLTSGVSYEQY
v_call: TRBV4-3; j_call: TRBJ1-1; cdr3_aa: ASSQEDGNTEAF
v_call: TRBV5-1; j_call: TRBJ1-6; cdr3_aa: ASTARGGTGTSPLH
v_call: TRBV28; j_call: TRBJ2-7; cdr3_aa: ASSIGSYEQY
v_call: TRBV5-5; j_call: TRBJ2-1; cdr3_aa: ASSFSSRGWQF
v_call: TRBV19; j_call: TRBJ1-2; cdr3_aa: ASRGGPGGYT
v_call: TRBV6-5; j_call: TRBJ1-1; cdr3_aa: ASSYPPKTAF
v_call: TRBV7-9; j_call: TRBJ2-3; cdr3_aa: ASSYARGAGTSTDTQY
v_call: TRBV7-2; j_call: TRBJ2-7; cdr3_aa: ASKKTGTSGGIYEQY
v_call: TRBV5-1; j_call: TRBJ2-5; cdr3_aa: ASSGTGGNQETQY
v_call: TRBV19; j_call: TRBJ1-5; cdr3_aa: ASRSYSNQPQH
v_call: TRBV4-3; j_call: TRBJ2-1; cdr3_aa: ASSQRSGIGFNEQF
v_call: TRBV27; j_call: TRBJ2-1; cdr3_aa: ASKTGLSMSYNEQF
v_call: TRBV12-5; j_call: TRBJ2-1; cdr3_aa: ASGLLPGPGYNEQF
v_call: TRBV6-1; j_call: TRBJ2-7; cdr3_aa: ASSAGTQGYEQY
v_call: TRBV23-1; j_call: TRBJ1-5; cdr3_aa: ASSRQGGRASNQPQH
v_call: TRBV7-9; j_call: TRBJ1-3; cdr3_aa: ASTATSGNTIY
v_call: TRBV18; j_call: TRBJ1-5; cdr3_aa: ASSPRDGIPNQPQH
v_call: TRBV6-4; j_call: TRBJ1-4; cdr3_aa: ASGKGDLEKLF